This T cell receptor (beta chain) was retrieved from a study of cytomegalovirus exposure and HLA in healthy donors. Notes on the study in general: A later analysis, which compared TCR beta chains of equal frequency, found the HLA-associated ones more clonally expanded. The majority of CMV-associated TCR beta chains were reported as apparently HLA-restricted in a later analysis.

The germline V and J ends were trimmed by 3 bases and 1 base, with 12 bases remaining between them. This CDR3 region has 15 residues. The V gene's germline CDR1 is MRHNA and CDR2 SNTAGT. This clone is a singleton in its sample. The antigen is unknown. PCR involved 60 Vbeta and 13 Jbeta primers. Some clones are missing from TCRdb's copy, which holds only in-frame ones; the method was immunoSEQ multiplex PCR. The table includes roughly 200,000 clones, about 86% detected once. This clonotype was obtained from a woman aged 25-40 years in good health and CMV-seronegative. The chain has TRBV6-4 and TRBJ1-1; D call uncertain. Sequencing input: PBMCs. DNA for the CDR3: TGTGCCAGCAGTGAGATCCCCGGGTCGAACACTGAAGCTTTCTTT. Its translation: CASSEIPGSNTEAFF.